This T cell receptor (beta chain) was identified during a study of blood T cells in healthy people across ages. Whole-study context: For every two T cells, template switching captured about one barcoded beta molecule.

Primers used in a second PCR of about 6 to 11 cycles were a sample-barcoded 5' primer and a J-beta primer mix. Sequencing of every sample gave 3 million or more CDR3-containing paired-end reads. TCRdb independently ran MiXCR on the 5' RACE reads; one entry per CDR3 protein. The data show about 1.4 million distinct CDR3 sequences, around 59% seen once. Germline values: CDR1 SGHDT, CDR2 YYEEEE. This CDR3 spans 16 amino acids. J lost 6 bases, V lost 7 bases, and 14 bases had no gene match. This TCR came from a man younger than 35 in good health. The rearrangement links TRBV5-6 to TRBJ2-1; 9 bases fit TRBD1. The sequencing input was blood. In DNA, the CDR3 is TGTGCCAGCTCTGGGTCTGGACAGGGGTCCCTCAATGAGCAGTTCTTC. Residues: CASSGSGQGSLNEQFF.